What follows describes a single TCR beta chain. The germline V gene has CDR1 LGHNA and CDR2 YSLEER. CDR3 size: 16 residues. Trimming removed 1 base from V and 4 bases from J, with 16 bases in between. The data were produced by immunoSEQ multiplex PCR, yet TCRdb's version contains in-frame clones alone and is incomplete. Altogether fewer than 40,000 clones are present, roughly nine tenths being singletons, with the ten largest covering over 0.45%. The record originates from a study of T cell changes during pregnancy in multiple sclerosis. The TCR was taken from a female donor in good health, enrolled as a control in a pregnancy study. The sample in question was CD4+ T cells from peripheral blood mononuclear cells, obtained in the first trimester of pregnancy. The rearrangement joins TRBV4-3 to TRBJ1-2; TRBD1 might be the D (6 bases). CDR3 in amino acids: CASSQVPGETSYGYTF. The CDR3 region has the DNA TGCGCCAGCAGCCAAGTTCCAGGGGAAACCTCCTATGGCTACACCTTC.